This TCR beta chain originates from a study of blood T cell repertoires in COVID-19. About the research overall: Specimens from acute and convalescent COVID-19 originated in the United States, Italy and Spain. PBMCs, B-cell-depleted T cells, or T cells provided the cDNA or gDNA that made up the material.

Original data processing: Using reference gene primer amplification, nucleated cell counts were estimated. Using immunoSEQ multiplex PCR, the repertoire was profiled, and TCRdb retains in-frame clones only, with some absent. Clone size and the V and J calls come from that table; the DNA yielded D and trimming. The sample records about 250,000 clones, about 91% being singletons. This clonotype was sampled from a man older than 75 with acute or convalescent COVID-19. Sequencing used peripheral blood.

The CDR3 is CASRTTSGNEQFF. The CDR3 region has the DNA TGTGCCAGCAGAACCACTAGCGGGAATGAGCAGTTCTTC. This sequence joins TRBV28 and TRBJ2-1; 9 bases match TRBD2. Trimming took 6 bases from V and 7 from J; bases not matched to a gene: 4. Germline V gene sequence: CDR1 MDHEN, CDR2 SYDVKM. This CDR3 comprises 13 residues.